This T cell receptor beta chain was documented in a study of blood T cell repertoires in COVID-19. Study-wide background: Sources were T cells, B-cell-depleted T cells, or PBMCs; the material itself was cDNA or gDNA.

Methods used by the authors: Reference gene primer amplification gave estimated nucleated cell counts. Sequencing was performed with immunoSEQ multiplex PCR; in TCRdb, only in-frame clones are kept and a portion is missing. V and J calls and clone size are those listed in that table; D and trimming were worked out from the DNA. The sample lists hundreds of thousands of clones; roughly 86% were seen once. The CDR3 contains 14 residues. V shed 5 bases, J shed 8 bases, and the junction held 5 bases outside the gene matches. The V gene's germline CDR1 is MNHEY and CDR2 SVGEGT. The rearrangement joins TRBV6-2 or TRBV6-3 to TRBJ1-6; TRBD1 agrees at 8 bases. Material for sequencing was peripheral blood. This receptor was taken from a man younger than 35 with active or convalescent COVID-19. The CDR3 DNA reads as TGTGCCAGCAGTGTGGGACAGGATTATTCACCCCTCCACTTT. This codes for CASSVGQDYSPLHF.